This TCR beta chain stems from a study of T-cell reconstitution after alpha-beta-depleted transplantation in children. Preparation of the TCRbeta library used unique molecular identifiers. TCRdb reanalysed the PCR reads using MiXCR and keeps one entry per CDR3 protein. The table lists under 750,000 distinct CDR3 sequences, roughly 23% of them singletons. This clonotype appeared many times. Its cognate antigen is unknown. Study results and limitations: Where some patients showed high TCRbeta diversity at day 60, it came from recipient T cells and thymic progenitors that had survived. The origin of alpha-beta T cells about two months after transplant was reportedly several hundred expanded graft clones. Most T-cell counts and diversity one year after the transplant came from T cells that were newly produced.

This CDR3 has 13 residues. With 7 bases clipped from V and 2 bases from J, the junction kept 4 bases outside the gene matches. The chain links TRBV12-3 or TRBV12-4 to TRBJ2-5; 7 positions match TRBD2. The clonotype was recovered from a boy younger than two who had a stem cell transplant for acute myeloid leukemia, so the T cells may come from the graft donor. This specimen was PBMCs, mostly from graft donor cells, taken 360 days after TCRalphabeta/CD19-depleted stem cell transplant. The CDR3 loop reads CASTPGLQETQYF. The CDR3 nucleotides read TGTGCCAGCACCCCGGGACTACAAGAGACCCAGTACTTC.